What follows are 9 T cell receptor beta chains derived from one specimen sequenced in a study of cytomegalovirus exposure and HLA in healthy donors. The table came from immunoSEQ multiplex PCR; TCRdb's copy has only in-frame clones and leaves some out. The sample contains about 73,000 clones, 85% to 95% of which appear only once. Sample: PBMCs. These receptors all come from a man aged 18 to 35 in good health and CMV-seronegative.

The V gene is TRBV5-1, the J gene TRBJ1-1, with D possibly being TRBD1 (5 bases). The CDR3 consists of 14 residues. Germline values: CDR1 SGHRS, CDR2 YFSETQ. The V end was cut by 3 bases, the J end by 11 bases, with 20 bases between. Here the CDR3 DNA reads TGCGCCAGCAGCTCTGACACGGGGCGGGGAAGGGCTTTCTTT. Translation gives CASSSDTGRGRAFF.

The rearrangement joins TRBV9 to TRBJ2-7; D is ambiguous. Germline values: CDR1 SGDLS, CDR2 YYNGEE. CDR3 length: 14 amino acids. V lost 0 bases and J lost 2, with 9 bases in between. Here the CDR3 reads CASSVGTVPYEQYF. The CDR3 DNA sequence: TGTGCCAGCAGCGTAGGCACAGTCCCCTACGAGCAGTACTTC.

CDR3 sequence (DNA): TGTGCCAGTCATAGCCCGACAGGGAACTATGGCTACACCTTC. Protein sequence: CASHSPTGNYGYTF. The chain recombines TRBV28 with TRBJ1-2, with 7 bases aligning to TRBD1. Germline V CDR1 and CDR2: MDHEN, SYDVKM. Trimming removed 9 bases from V and 2 bases from J; junction bases left unmatched: 9. This CDR3 contains 14 residues.

The rearrangement uses TRBV5-4 and TRBJ1-1; tentatively, D is TRBD1 (5 bases). Germline CDR1 SGHNT, CDR2 YYREEE (reference sequence). This CDR3 spans 14 amino acids. The ends were cut back, 4 bases at V and 0 bases at J, with 10 bases in the middle. The CDR3 DNA reads as TGTGCCAGCAGCCCCAGGGATATGAACACTGAAGCTTTCTTT. Amino acids: CASSPRDMNTEAFF.

The gene calls are TRBV10-3 and TRBJ2-1; D gene ambiguous. The V gene's germline CDR1 is ENHRY and CDR2 SYGVKD. With 7 bases removed from V and 4 bases from J, the gap between germline ends came to 23 bases. The CDR3 has 17 amino acids. The CDR3 bases are TGTGCCATCAATCGTGGCTTTCCGATAACTATTTACAATGAGCAGTTCTTC. Translated, it gives CAINRGFPITIYNEQFF.

This chain connects TRBV9 to TRBJ1-3, with unresolved D. The CDR3 runs 14 residues. Trimming removed 3 bases at V and 0 bases at J, with 7 bases between. Germline lookup yields CDR1 SGDLS and CDR2 YYNGEE. CDR3 sequence: CASSGTNSGNTIYF. Written as DNA, the CDR3 is TGTGCCAGCAGCGGAACAAACTCTGGAAACACCATATATTTT. Full variable domain (rest looked up from reference TRBV9 and TRBJ1-3): DSGVTQTPKHLITATGQRVTLRCSPRSGDLSVYWYQQSLDQGLQFLIQYYNGEERAKGNILERFSAQQFPDLHSELNLSSLELGDSALYFCASSGTNSGNTIYFGEGSWLTVV.

This chain joins TRBV13 and TRBJ2-7, with TRBD1 matching 11 bases. V gave up 1 base and J gave up 2 bases; unmatched junction bases: 4. The CDR3 consists of 16 residues. The germline V gene encodes CDR1 PRHDT and CDR2 FYEKMQ (reference sequence). CDR3 nucleotide sequence: TGTGCCAGCAGCTTAGAGGGGACAGGGGGGGCCTACGAGCAGTACTTC. The encoded protein is CASSLEGTGGAYEQYF.

The chain has TRBV5-1 and TRBJ2-7; TRBD1 aligns across 10 bases. V was pared by 3 bases and J by 4 bases, with 4 bases of the junction left unmatched. Germline CDR1 is SGHRS and CDR2 is YFSETQ. The CDR3 runs to 14 residues. The DNA of the CDR3 is TGCGCCAGCAGCTCCGGGACAGGGGTGTACGAGCAGTACTTC. This gives the protein CASSSGTGVYEQYF. The whole variable domain, filled in from reference TRBV5-1 and TRBJ2-7, reads KAGVTQTPRYLIKTRGQQVTLSCSPISGHRSVSWYQQTPGQGLQFLFEYFSETQRNKGNFPGRFSGRQFSNSRSEMNVSTLELGDSALYLCASSSGTGVYEQYFGPGTRLTVT.

V and J are TRBV6-6 and TRBJ2-3; 7 nucleotides agree with TRBD1. The CDR3 runs 14 residues. Germline V gene data show CDR1 as MNHNY and CDR2 as SVGAGI (reference sequence). Trimming at V came to 5 bases and at J to 4 bases, leaving 6 bases not matched to a gene. The CDR3 protein is CASSQRGQADTQYF. The CDR3 DNA reads as TGTGCCAGCAGTCAAAGGGGGCAAGCAGATACGCAGTATTTT.